This TCR beta chain emerged from a study of blood T cell repertoires in COVID-19. Study details: Sites across the United States, Italy and Spain contributed samples from acute and convalescent COVID-19. The analysed material was cDNA or gDNA that came from T cells, B-cell-depleted T cells, or PBMCs.

The CDR3 spans 18 residues. V lost 6 bases to trimming and J lost 7 bases; unmatched junction nucleotides: 15. Germline V gene sequence: CDR1 WSHSY, CDR2 SAAADI. In the authors' workflow: Quantification of nucleated cells was approximated via reference gene primer amplification. Sequencing used immunoSEQ multiplex PCR; TCRdb keeps in-frame clones, though not all of them. Clonal size and the V and J genes are those of that table, whereas D and trimming came from the DNA. The data contain around 340,000 clones, roughly 90% of them seen just once; the ten biggest clones take up about 3.9%. The V gene is TRBV10-2, the J gene TRBJ2-7; 16 bases align to TRBD2. The sample consisted of peripheral blood. The clonotype originates from a woman in her sixties or seventies with COVID-19, enrolled during active disease. CDR3 loop: CASRRGGLAGGPLGEQYF. The CDR3 coding sequence is TGCGCCAGCAGGAGAGGGGGACTAGCGGGGGGGCCGCTGGGTGAGCAGTACTTC.